This T cell receptor (beta chain) emerged from a study of shared clonotypes between healthy human individuals. Overall study results and limits: The sole specimen, blood, was sampled, and tissue repertoires likely differ. Relative to their counterparts shared across all four donors, non-shared clonotypes exhibited diminished generation probabilities. With four donors compared, around 4.7% of naive CD4 clonotypes were shared.

Turning to this clone: Its antigen is unknown.

The CDR3 has 15 residues. Germline V gives CDR1 LNHDA, CDR2 SQIVND (reference sequence). V shed 5 bases and J shed 7 bases, with 17 bases lying between them. Clones were sequenced by immunoSEQ multiplex PCR, and TCRdb holds only the in-frame ones, with some missing. The sample consists of about 2.4 million clones, 80% to 95% of them appearing once. CD4+ cells underwent separation, giving CD45RA+ naive and CD45RA-negative memory subsets. The V gene is TRBV19, the J gene TRBJ1-4; D might be TRBD1 (6 bases). This sequence originates from a man between 18 and 35 years old in good health. Some clones in this sample may be carry-over from other donors' samples. Material for sequencing was naive CD4+ T cells from PBMCs. Subset reported: CD45RA+ positively selected. CDR3 protein: CASSLQGRSPEKLFF. As DNA, the CDR3 is TGTGCCAGTAGTTTACAGGGCAGAAGCCCTGAAAAACTGTTTTTT. Full variable domain (remainder filled in from reference TRBV19 and TRBJ1-4): DGGITQSPKYLFRKEGQNVTLSCEQNLNHDAMYWYRQDPGQGLRLIYYSQIVNDFQKGDIAEGYSVSREKKESFPLTVTSAQKNPTAFYLCASSLQGRSPEKLFFGSGTQLSVL.